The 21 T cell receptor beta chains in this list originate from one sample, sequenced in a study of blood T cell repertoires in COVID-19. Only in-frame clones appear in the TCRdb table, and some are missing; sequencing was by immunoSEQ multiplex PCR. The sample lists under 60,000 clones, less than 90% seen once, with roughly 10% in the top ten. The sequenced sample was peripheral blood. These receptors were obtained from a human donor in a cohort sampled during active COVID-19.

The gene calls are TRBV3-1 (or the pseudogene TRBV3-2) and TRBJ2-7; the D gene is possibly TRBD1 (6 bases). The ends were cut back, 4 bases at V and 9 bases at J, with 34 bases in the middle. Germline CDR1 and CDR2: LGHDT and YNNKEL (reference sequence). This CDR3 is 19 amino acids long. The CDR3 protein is CASSRPPRTDGLRAVTQYF. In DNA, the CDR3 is TGTGCCAGCAGCCGGCCCCCTAGGACAGATGGCCTACGAGCAGTGACGCAGTACTTC.

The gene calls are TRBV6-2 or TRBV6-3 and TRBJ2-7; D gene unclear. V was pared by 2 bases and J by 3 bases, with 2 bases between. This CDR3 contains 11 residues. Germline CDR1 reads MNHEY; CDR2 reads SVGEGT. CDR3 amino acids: CASSYLYEQYF. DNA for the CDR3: TGTGCCAGCAGTTACCTCTACGAGCAGTACTTC.

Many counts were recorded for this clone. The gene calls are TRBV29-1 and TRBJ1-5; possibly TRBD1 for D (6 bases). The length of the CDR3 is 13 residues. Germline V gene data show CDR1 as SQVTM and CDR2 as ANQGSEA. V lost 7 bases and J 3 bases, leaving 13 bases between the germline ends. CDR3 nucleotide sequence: TGCAGCGCCCGGGACAACTTCAATCAGCCCCAGCATTTT. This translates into CSARDNFNQPQHF.

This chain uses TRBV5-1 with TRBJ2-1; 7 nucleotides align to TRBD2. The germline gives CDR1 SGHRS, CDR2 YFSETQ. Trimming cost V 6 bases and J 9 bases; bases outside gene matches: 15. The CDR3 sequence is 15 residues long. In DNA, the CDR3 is TGCGCCAGCAACCTCCCCGGGGCGGGAGTAGGTGAGCAGTTCTTC. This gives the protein CASNLPGAGVGEQFF.

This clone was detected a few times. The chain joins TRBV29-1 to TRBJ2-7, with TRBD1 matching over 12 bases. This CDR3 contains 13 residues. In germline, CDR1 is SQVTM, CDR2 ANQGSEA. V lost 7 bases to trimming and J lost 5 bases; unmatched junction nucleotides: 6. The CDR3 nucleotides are TGCAGCGCAACGGGACAGGGGGCGAACGAGCAGTACTTC. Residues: CSATGQGANEQYF.

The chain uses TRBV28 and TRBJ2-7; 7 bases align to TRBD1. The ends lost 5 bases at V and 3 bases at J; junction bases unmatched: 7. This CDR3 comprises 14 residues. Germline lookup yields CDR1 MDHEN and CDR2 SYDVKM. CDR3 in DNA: TGTGCCAGCAGTCCCCACAGGGGCGTCTACGAGCAGTACTTC. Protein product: CASSPHRGVYEQYF. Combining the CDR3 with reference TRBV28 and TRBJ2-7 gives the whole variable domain DVKVTQSSRYLVKRTGEKVFLECVQDMDHENMFWYRQDPGLGLRLIYFSYDVKMKEKGDIPEGYSVSREKKERFSLILESASTNQTSMYLCASSPHRGVYEQYFGPGTRLTVT.

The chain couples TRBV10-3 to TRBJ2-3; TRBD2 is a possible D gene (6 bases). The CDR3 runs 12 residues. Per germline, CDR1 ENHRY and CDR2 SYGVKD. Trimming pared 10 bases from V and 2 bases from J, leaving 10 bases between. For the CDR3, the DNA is TGTGCCACCATAGCGGACACAGATACGCAGTATTTT. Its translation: CATIADTDTQYF.

The CDR3, as DNA: TGTGCCAGCAGTGAAGCGCCAGGGGCTAGCAATCAGCCCCAGCATTTT. Its translation: CASSEAPGASNQPQHF. This chain uses TRBV6-1 with TRBJ1-5; D possibly corresponds to TRBD1 (6 bases). Trimming stripped 0 bases from V and 0 bases from J, with 9 bases between. The germline V gene encodes CDR1 MNHNS and CDR2 SASEGT. The CDR3 covers 16 residues.

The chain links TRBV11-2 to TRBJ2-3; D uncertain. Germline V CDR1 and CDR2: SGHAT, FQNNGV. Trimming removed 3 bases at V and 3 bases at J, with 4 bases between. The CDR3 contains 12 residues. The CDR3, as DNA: TGTGCCAGCAGCTTTAAAACAGATACGCAGTATTTT. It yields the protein CASSFKTDTQYF.

The CDR3 loop reads CASSPNPTGQETQYF. CDR3 sequence (DNA): TGTGCCAGCAGCCCGAACCCGACAGGTCAAGAGACCCAGTACTTC. This chain uses TRBV9 with TRBJ2-5, with D perhaps matching TRBD1 (6 bases). The V and J ends lost 4 bases and 2 bases respectively, with 15 bases between them. Germline V gene lookup returns CDR1 SGDLS and CDR2 YYNGEE. The CDR3 is 15 residues long.

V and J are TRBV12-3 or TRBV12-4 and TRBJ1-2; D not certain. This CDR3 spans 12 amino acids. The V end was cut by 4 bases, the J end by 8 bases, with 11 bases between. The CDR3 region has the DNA TGTGCCAGCAGTTCCCCCGGGTTAGGCTACACCTTC. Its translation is CASSSPGLGYTF.

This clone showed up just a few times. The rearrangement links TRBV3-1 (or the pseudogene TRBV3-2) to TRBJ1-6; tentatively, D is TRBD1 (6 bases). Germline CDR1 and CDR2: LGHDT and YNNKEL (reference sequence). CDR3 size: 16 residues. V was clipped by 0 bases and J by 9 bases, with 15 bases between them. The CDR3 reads CASSQDGGLLGSPLHF. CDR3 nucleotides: TGTGCCAGCAGCCAAGACGGGGGGCTTCTGGGTTCACCCCTCCACTTT.

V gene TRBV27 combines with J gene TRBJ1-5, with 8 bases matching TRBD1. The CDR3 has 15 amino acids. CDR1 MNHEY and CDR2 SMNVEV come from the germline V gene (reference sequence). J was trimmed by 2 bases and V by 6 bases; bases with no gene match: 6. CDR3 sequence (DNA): TGTGCCAGCAGCACAGGGGGAGTGGGCAATCAGCCCCAGCATTTT. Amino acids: CASSTGGVGNQPQHF.

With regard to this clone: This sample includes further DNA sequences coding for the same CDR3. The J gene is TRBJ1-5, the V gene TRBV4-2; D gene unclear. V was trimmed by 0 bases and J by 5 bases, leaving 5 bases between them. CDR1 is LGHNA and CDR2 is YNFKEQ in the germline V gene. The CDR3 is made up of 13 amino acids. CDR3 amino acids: CASSQEPDQPQHF. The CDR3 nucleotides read TGTGCCAGCAGCCAAGAGCCGGATCAGCCCCAGCATTTT.

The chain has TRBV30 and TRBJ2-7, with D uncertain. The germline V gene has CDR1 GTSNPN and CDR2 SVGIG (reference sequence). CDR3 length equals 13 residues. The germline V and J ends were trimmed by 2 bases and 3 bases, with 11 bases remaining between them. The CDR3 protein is CAWSTLYFYEQYF. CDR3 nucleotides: TGTGCCTGGAGTACTCTCTACTTCTACGAGCAGTACTTC.

CDR3 residues: CSASHHWSSYNEQFF. Here the CDR3 DNA reads TGCAGTGCTAGTCATCACTGGAGCTCCTACAATGAGCAGTTCTTC. V usage is TRBV20-1 and J usage is TRBJ2-1, with D uncertain. The CDR3 is 15 amino acids. Germline V gene lookup returns CDR1 DFQATT and CDR2 SNEGSKA (reference sequence). V gave up 3 bases and J gave up 0 bases, with 12 bases separating them.

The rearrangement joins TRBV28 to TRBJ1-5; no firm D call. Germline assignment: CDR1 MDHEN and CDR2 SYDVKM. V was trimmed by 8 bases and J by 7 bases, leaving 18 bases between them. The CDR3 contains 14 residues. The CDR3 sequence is CASFSGLEGQPQHF. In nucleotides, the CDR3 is TGTGCCAGCTTTTCCGGGCTTGAGGGACAGCCCCAGCATTTT.

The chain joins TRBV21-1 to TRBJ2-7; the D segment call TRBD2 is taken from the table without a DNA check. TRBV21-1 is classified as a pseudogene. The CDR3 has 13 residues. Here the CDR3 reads CACGLAGSPEQYF. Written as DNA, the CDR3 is TGTGCCTGTGGACTAGCGGGATCGCCCGAGCAGTACTTC.

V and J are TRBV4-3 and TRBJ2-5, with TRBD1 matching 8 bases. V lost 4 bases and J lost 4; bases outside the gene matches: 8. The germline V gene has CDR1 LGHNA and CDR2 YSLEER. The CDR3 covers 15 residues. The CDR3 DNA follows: TGCGCCAGCAGCCTTGACGGGACAGGACTAGAGACCCAGTACTTC. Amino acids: CASSLDGTGLETQYF.

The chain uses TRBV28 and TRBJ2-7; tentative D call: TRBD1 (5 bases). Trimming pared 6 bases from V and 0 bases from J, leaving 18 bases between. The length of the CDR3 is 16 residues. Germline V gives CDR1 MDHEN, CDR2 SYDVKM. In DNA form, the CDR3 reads TGTGCCAGCAGCCCCATTTCCAGACAGTTCTCCTACGAGCAGTACTTC. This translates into CASSPISRQFSYEQYF.

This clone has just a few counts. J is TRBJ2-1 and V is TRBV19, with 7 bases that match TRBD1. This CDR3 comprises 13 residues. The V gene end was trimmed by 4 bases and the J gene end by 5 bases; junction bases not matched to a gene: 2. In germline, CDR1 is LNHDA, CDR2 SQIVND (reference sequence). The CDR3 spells CASSRGQDNEQFF. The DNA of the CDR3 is TGTGCCAGTAGTAGAGGACAGGACAATGAGCAGTTCTTC.